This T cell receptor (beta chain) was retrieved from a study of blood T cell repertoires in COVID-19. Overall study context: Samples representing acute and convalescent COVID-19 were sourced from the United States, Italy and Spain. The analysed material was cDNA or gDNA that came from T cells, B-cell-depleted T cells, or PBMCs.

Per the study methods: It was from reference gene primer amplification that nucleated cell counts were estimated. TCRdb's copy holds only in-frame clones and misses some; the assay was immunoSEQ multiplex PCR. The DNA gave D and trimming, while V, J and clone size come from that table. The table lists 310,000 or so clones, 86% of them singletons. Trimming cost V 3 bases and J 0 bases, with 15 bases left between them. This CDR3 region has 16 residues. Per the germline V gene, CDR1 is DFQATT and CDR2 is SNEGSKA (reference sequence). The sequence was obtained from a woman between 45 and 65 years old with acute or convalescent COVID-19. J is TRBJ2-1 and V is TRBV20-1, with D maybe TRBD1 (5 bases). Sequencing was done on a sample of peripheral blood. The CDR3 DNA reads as TGCAGTGCTAGTGGGTCCCAGGGAATCTCCTACAATGAGCAGTTCTTC. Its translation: CSASGSQGISYNEQFF.